The rows below give T cell receptor beta chains drawn from one sample of a study of regulatory T cells in long-lasting Graves disease. TCRdb fed the multiplex PCR reads into MiXCR, producing one record per CDR3 protein. The sample comprises some 430,000 distinct CDR3 sequences, 20% to 25% of which are singletons, and approximately 6.4% rests with the top ten. The sample consisted of peripheral blood mononuclear cells (PBMCs), taken when the disease was refractory, from a patient treated with antithyroid drugs. All receptors come from a female donor with Graves disease. The CDR3 runs from the conserved cysteine through the conserved F or W. D genes are given only for firm matches. Clone size is shown for a subset of rows, as once, few, many or a class of expanded clone.

J: TRBJ1-2
size: many
D: NA
V: TRBV29-1
DNA: TGCAGCGCGGCCCAGGGCTACACCTTC
CDR3: CSAAQGYTF

J: TRBJ2-3
size: NA
D: TRBD2
V: TRBV28
DNA: TGTGCCAGCAGTGTGACTAGCGTGATAGATACGCAGTATTTT
CDR3: CASSVTSVIDTQYF

J: TRBJ1-2
size: few
D: TRBD1
V: TRBV6-1
DNA: TGTGCCAGCAGGATACAGGGGAACGGTGGCTACACCTTC
CDR3: CASRIQGNGGYTF

J: TRBJ2-5
size: many
D: NA
V: TRBV28
DNA: TGTGCCAGCAGTTTAAGACCGAAGGTGGAGACCCAGTACTTC
CDR3: CASSLRPKVETQYF

J: TRBJ2-1
size: few
D: NA
V: TRBV28
DNA: TGTGCCAGCACCCAGCCCTGGGGCAATGAGCAGTTCTTC
CDR3: CASTQPWGNEQFF

J: TRBJ1-2
size: NA
D: NA
V: TRBV12-3/TRBV12-4
DNA: TGTGCCAGCAGTTTAAACCAAGTCCAGTATGGCTACACCTTC
CDR3: CASSLNQVQYGYTF

J: TRBJ2-5
size: many
D: TRBD2
V: TRBV11-2
DNA: TGTGCCAGCAGCTCGAGGCTAGCGGGGGGTGAGACCCAGTACTTC
CDR3: CASSSRLAGGETQYF

J: TRBJ2-7
size: many
D: NA
V: TRBV13
DNA: TGTGCCAGCAGAACAGCCCGGGACAACTACGAGCAGTACTTC
CDR3: CASRTARDNYEQYF

J: TRBJ1-2
size: few
D: NA
V: TRBV29-1
DNA: TGCAGCGTCCCGGCTGGAAGTGGCTACACCTTC
CDR3: CSVPAGSGYTF

J: TRBJ1-2
size: many
D: NA
V: TRBV28
DNA: TGTGCCAGCAGTATCCGACAGTTGGCCTACACCTTC
CDR3: CASSIRQLAYTF

J: TRBJ1-5
size: many
D: NA
V: TRBV28
DNA: TGTGCCAGCAGTCCTTATAGCAATCAGCCCCAGCATTTT
CDR3: CASSPYSNQPQHF

J: TRBJ2-5
size: NA
D: TRBD2
V: TRBV7-2
DNA: TGTGCCAGCAGCCCAGGCCTAGCGGGCCCCGCTCAGGAGACCCAGTACTTC
CDR3: CASSPGLAGPAQETQYF

J: TRBJ1-3
size: few
D: TRBD1
V: TRBV28
DNA: TGTGCCAGCTTCACACCACAGGGGGCTGGAAACACCATATATTTT
CDR3: CASFTPQGAGNTIYF

J: TRBJ2-4
size: many
D: NA
V: TRBV6-2/TRBV6-3
DNA: TGTGCCAGCAGTTCCCCACCCGGGACCCCTCCTAACATTCAGTACTTC
CDR3: CASSSPPGTPPNIQYF

J: TRBJ1-1
size: many
D: NA
V: TRBV6-5
DNA: TGTGCCAGCAGTTACTCGGGAGGGGTCATGAACACTGAAGCTTTCTTT
CDR3: CASSYSGGVMNTEAFF

J: TRBJ2-7
size: many
D: NA
V: TRBV28
DNA: TGTGCCAGCAGGGACTTGGGGTACGAGCAGTACTTC
CDR3: CASRDLGYEQYF

J: TRBJ2-7
size: NA
D: TRBD1
V: TRBV6-2/TRBV6-3
DNA: TGTGCCAGCAGTTACTCGAGGGGGCACTACGAGCAGTACTTC
CDR3: CASSYSRGHYEQYF

J: TRBJ2-7
size: NA
D: TRBD1
V: TRBV5-4
DNA: TGTGCCAGCAGCTACCGCACGGGACAGGGATTCGCCGAGCAGTACTTC
CDR3: CASSYRTGQGFAEQYF

J: TRBJ2-7
size: many
D: NA
V: TRBV28
DNA: TGTGCCAGCAGTGATGACGAGCAGTACTTC
CDR3: CASSDDEQYF

J: TRBJ2-3
size: few
D: TRBD1
V: TRBV12-3/TRBV12-4
DNA: TGTGCCAGCAGTTTCGGCCAGGGGGCAGATACGCAGTATTTT
CDR3: CASSFGQGADTQYF

J: TRBJ2-6
size: NA
D: NA
V: TRBV20-1
DNA: TGCAGTGCTAGTAAGGGCGGGGCCAACGTCCTGACTTTC
CDR3: CSASKGGANVLTF

J: TRBJ1-3
size: NA
D: TRBD1
V: TRBV6-1
DNA: TGTGCCAGCAGGCGTCCGGGACAGTTGAGGAACACCATATATTTT
CDR3: CASRRPGQLRNTIYF

J: TRBJ2-3
size: NA
D: NA
V: TRBV6-5
DNA: TGTGCCAGCAGTTACCCGAGCAGGGAGGTTCCCACAGATACGCAGTATTTT
CDR3: CASSYPSREVPTDTQYF

J: TRBJ2-4
size: few
D: TRBD2
V: TRBV19
DNA: TGTGCCAGTAGTCTAACTAGCGCCCCAAACATTCAGTACTTC
CDR3: CASSLTSAPNIQYF

J: TRBJ2-2
size: many
D: TRBD2
V: TRBV28
DNA: TGTGCCAGCAGTTTATTAATGCTAGCGGAGAACACCGGGGAGCTGTTTTTT
CDR3: CASSLLMLAENTGELFF

J: TRBJ2-7
size: few
D: NA
V: TRBV28
DNA: TGTGCCAGTCGGGCTTTACAGGGTGTATACTTC
CDR3: CASRALQGVYF

J: TRBJ2-7
size: NA
D: NA
V: TRBV6-1
DNA: TGTGCCAGCCACACCTCCAGGGAACGAGGCGAGCAGTACTTC
CDR3: CASHTSRERGEQYF

J: TRBJ2-5
size: few
D: TRBD2
V: TRBV20-1
DNA: TGCAGTGCTAGAGGGATAGCGGGAGAGGGGGAGACCCAGTACTTC
CDR3: CSARGIAGEGETQYF

J: TRBJ1-3
size: NA
D: NA
V: TRBV12-3/TRBV12-4
DNA: TGTGCCAGTGACGAGGGTAATGGAAACACCATATATTTT
CDR3: CASDEGNGNTIYF

J: TRBJ1-1
size: NA
D: TRBD1
V: TRBV7-9
DNA: TGTGCCAGCAGCTTATTCGGGACAGGGACGATGAACACTGAAGCTTTCTTT
CDR3: CASSLFGTGTMNTEAFF

J: TRBJ1-6
size: NA
D: TRBD1
V: TRBV27
DNA: TGTGCCAGCAGTTTATCGGAGGGGGCTCATTCACCCCTCCACTTT
CDR3: CASSLSEGAHSPLHF

J: TRBJ1-1
size: NA
D: NA
V: TRBV5-1
DNA: TGCGCCAGCAGCACCACAACGAACACTGAAGCTTTCTTT
CDR3: CASSTTTNTEAFF